Here is one T cell receptor (beta chain) with its context. No antigen is known for it. This sample is part of a study of T-cell reconstitution after alpha-beta-depleted transplantation in children. Broader study findings: Roughly two months post-transplant, alpha-beta T cells reportedly originated from several hundred graft clones that had expanded.

Library preparation (for TCRbeta) was performed with unique molecular identifiers. Using its own MiXCR run on the PCR reads, TCRdb lists one record per CDR3 protein. The sample shows approximately 230,000 distinct CDR3 sequences, under 30% of them seen only once. The CDR3 has 13 residues. Trimming cost V 3 bases and J 3 bases, with 7 bases left between them. CDR1 is MDHEN and CDR2 is SYDVKM in the germline V gene. The specimen was PBMCs, mostly from graft donor cells, collected 360 days after TCRalphabeta/CD19-depleted stem cell transplant. This clonotype was sampled from a female patient aged 2 to 10 who had a stem cell transplant for congenital amegakaryocytic thrombocytopenia, so the T cells may come from the graft donor. This chain connects TRBV28 to TRBJ2-3; a possible D gene is TRBD2 (6 bases). CDR3 sequence reads: CASSFRGTDTQYF. DNA for the CDR3: TGTGCCAGCAGTTTCCGGGGGACAGATACGCAGTATTTT.